Each of the 15 T cell receptor beta chains below was sequenced from the same sample in a study of blood T cell repertoires in COVID-19 (dated by TCRdb to 2018 to 2021). The protocol used for the library was the immunoSEQ multiplex PCR assay. TCRdb mirrors the immuneACCESS table, restricted to in-frame sequences. Some clones are absent from its copies; in checked studies, under half trace to an unresolved V gene, and the reason for the others is unknown. Within this sample are 30,000 or so clones, with roughly 86% of them counted one time only. The ten largest clones take up roughly 7.9% of the sample. What was sequenced was peripheral blood. The receptors were gathered from a man between 60 and 70 years old with COVID-19, enrolled during active disease.

This clone appeared once. The rearrangement uses TRBV30 and TRBJ2-7; 8 bases map to TRBD1. Germline assignment: CDR1 GTSNPN and CDR2 SVGIG (reference sequence). V shed 3 bases and J 1 base; nucleotides not matched to a gene: 8. This CDR3 spans 15 amino acids. CDR3 sequence reads: CAWRRGQGISYEQYF. The CDR3 nucleotides are TGTGCCTGGAGGCGTGGACAGGGCATTTCCTACGAGCAGTACTTC.

The chain couples TRBV5-1 to TRBJ2-1; TRBD1 matches 7 bases. The ends lost 4 bases at V and 6 bases at J; junction bases unmatched: 13. The CDR3 extends over 16 amino acids. Germline-derived CDR1 and CDR2 are SGHRS and YFSETQ. The CDR3 region is CASSPQGPTVSNEQFF. Written as DNA, the CDR3 is TGCGCCAGCAGCCCACAGGGGCCCACGGTGTCCAATGAGCAGTTCTTC.

This sequence joins TRBV13 and TRBJ2-7; 8 bases map to TRBD1. This CDR3 is 13 amino acids long. Germline V lookup: CDR1 PRHDT, CDR2 FYEKMQ (reference sequence). Trimming removed 0 bases from V and 6 bases from J; junction bases left unmatched: 1. This chain's CDR3 is CASSLGRGREQYF. CDR3 coding DNA: TGTGCCAGCAGCTTAGGCAGGGGGCGCGAGCAGTACTTC.

The gene calls are TRBV6-1 and TRBJ1-3, with no clear D. This CDR3 comprises 17 residues. Trimming left V 2 bases short and J 0 bases short, with 14 bases between. Looked up from germline, CDR1 is MNHNS and CDR2 is SASEGT. The CDR3 reads CASSEQATTHSGNTIYF. The CDR3, as DNA: TGTGCCAGCAGTGAACAGGCCACAACTCACTCTGGAAACACCATATATTTT.

The chain employs TRBV5-6 and TRBJ1-4, with 8 bases that match TRBD1. The trim removed 4 bases at V and 7 bases at J, leaving 12 bases unmatched. This CDR3 is 16 amino acids long. Germline-derived CDR1 and CDR2 are SGHDT and YYEEEE. The DNA for the CDR3 is TGTGCCAGCAGCCACGCCGACAGGGGAATTAGTGAAAAACTGTTTTTT. This sequence encodes CASSHADRGISEKLFF.

This rearrangement joins TRBV18 to TRBJ2-7, with D perhaps TRBD2 (6 bases). Germline CDR1 is KGHSH and CDR2 is LQKENI. The V gene lost 8 bases and the J gene lost 5 bases, with 22 bases spanning the gap. This CDR3 spans 15 amino acids. The CDR3 loop is CASAALDGSGHEQYF. The CDR3 DNA reads TGTGCCAGCGCAGCCCTGGACGGGAGCGGGCACGAGCAGTACTTC.

This chain joins TRBV4-1 and TRBJ1-5; the D gene is possibly TRBD1 (5 bases). The V and J ends lost 3 bases and 1 base respectively, with 13 bases between them. Germline-derived CDR1 and CDR2 are MGHRA and YSYEKL. CDR3 size: 16 residues. The CDR3 DNA follows: TGCGCCAGCAGCCACGTCGGGGGTTCCAGCAATCAGCCCCAGCATTTT. This translates into CASSHVGGSSNQPQHF.

V gene TRBV2 combines with J gene TRBJ2-6; the D is unclear. The V and J ends lost 6 bases and 2 bases respectively, with 11 bases between them. The CDR3 is 15 amino acids. CDR1 is SNHLY and CDR2 is FYNNEI in the germline V gene. The CDR3 DNA sequence: TGTGCCAGCAGGTGGTCTACTACTGGGGCCAACGTCCTGACTTTC. It specifies CASRWSTTGANVLTF. Combining the CDR3 with reference TRBV2 and TRBJ2-6 gives the whole variable domain EPEVTQTPSHQVTQMGQEVILRCVPISNHLYFYWYRQILGQKVEFLVSFYNNEISEKSEIFDDQFSVERPDGSNFTLKIRSTKLEDSAMYFCASRWSTTGANVLTFGAGSRLTVL.

Points on this clone: Other nucleotide sequences in the sample specify the same CDR3. The CDR3 loop reads CASKGQGVGSPLHF. DNA of the CDR3: TGTGCCAGCAAGGGGCAGGGGGTGGGTTCACCCCTCCACTTT. V usage is TRBV27 and J usage is TRBJ1-6; TRBD1 matches at 7 bases. V shed 7 bases, J shed 9 bases, and the junction held 9 bases outside the gene matches. CDR3 length equals 14 residues. Germline CDR1 is MNHEY and CDR2 is SMNVEV (reference sequence).

The CDR3 loop reads CASSWGTGFNTEAFF. CDR3 in DNA: TGTGCCAGCAGCTGGGGGACAGGGTTTAACACTGAAGCTTTCTTT. This rearrangement joins TRBV7-2 to TRBJ1-1; 9 bases map to TRBD1. From germline, CDR1 is SGHTA and CDR2 FQGNSA. The CDR3 has 15 residues. V lost 4 bases, J lost 2 bases, and 5 bases stayed unmatched.

V is TRBV6-5 and J is TRBJ2-3; D uncertain. V lost 8 bases to trimming and J lost 2 bases, with 11 bases between them. Germline V gene lookup returns CDR1 MNHEY and CDR2 SVGAGI. There are 13 residues in the CDR3. For the CDR3, the DNA is TGTGCCAGCTTCAAGTGGCCCACAGATACGCAGTATTTT. Translation gives CASFKWPTDTQYF.

This chain uses TRBV28 with TRBJ2-1; 13 nucleotides align to TRBD2. CDR1 is MDHEN and CDR2 is SYDVKM in the germline V gene. The CDR3 has 18 residues. The trim removed 7 bases at V and 0 bases at J, leaving 9 bases unmatched. This CDR3 is CASTTGTSGASSYNEQFF. The CDR3 DNA sequence: TGTGCCAGCACAACCGGGACTAGCGGGGCGAGCTCCTACAATGAGCAGTTCTTC.

The gene calls are TRBV19 and TRBJ2-1; D remains unclear. Germline CDR1 reads LNHDA; CDR2 reads SQIVND (reference sequence). V lost 4 bases to trimming and J lost 4 bases, with 14 bases between them. This CDR3 is 15 amino acids long. The CDR3 region has the DNA TGTGCCAGTAGTAATGGGCAGGCAATTTACAATGAGCAGTTCTTC. Translating it yields CASSNGQAIYNEQFF.

The genes are TRBV19 and TRBJ2-7, with D maybe TRBD2 (6 bases). The germline CDR1 and CDR2 sequences are LNHDA and SQIVND (reference sequence). The CDR3 has 13 residues. V lost 8 bases to trimming and J lost 1 base, with 12 bases between them. For the CDR3, the DNA is TGTGCCAGTCGATCGGACTATTCCTACGAGCAGTACTTC. Translating gives CASRSDYSYEQYF.

CDR3 protein: CASSSLADPGAYEQYF. In nucleotides, the CDR3 is TGTGCCAGCAGCTCCCTAGCGGACCCCGGGGCCTACGAGCAGTACTTC. The gene calls are TRBV5-6 and TRBJ2-7, with 7 bases that match TRBD2. Trimming at V came to 3 bases and at J to 2 bases, leaving 11 bases not matched to a gene. The germline V gene encodes CDR1 SGHDT and CDR2 YYEEEE. The CDR3 is 16 amino acids. The full variable domain, its missing parts supplied by reference TRBV5-6 and TRBJ2-7, is DAGVTQSPTHLIKTRGQQVTLRCSPKSGHDTVSWYQQALGQGPQFIFQYYEEEERQRGNFPDRFSGHQFPNYSSELNVNALLLGDSALYLCASSSLADPGAYEQYFGPGTRLTVT.